This TCR beta chain was recovered during a study of brain metastases from non-small cell lung cancer. Profiled with immunoSEQ multiplex PCR; TCRdb holds only in-frame clones, not every one. This sample has approximately 6,400 clones, with approximately 82% found just once. This clone has a handful of counts. CDR1 is GTSNPN, CDR2 SVGIG, per germline (reference sequence). This CDR3 is built from 16 residues. V was cut by 0 bases and J by 2 bases, with 16 bases left in between. The sequencing input was primary lung tumor tissue. The chain employs TRBV30 and TRBJ1-1; D possibly corresponds to TRBD1 (5 bases). This receptor was identified in a donor at least 40 years old with non-small cell lung cancer. The CDR3 here is CAWSVRTPLVNTEAFF. The CDR3, as DNA: TGTGCCTGGAGTGTACGGACACCGCTAGTAAACACTGAAGCTTTCTTT.